The rows below give T cell receptor beta chains drawn from one sample of a study of cytomegalovirus exposure and HLA in healthy donors. TCRdb keeps only in-frame clones here, not all; method: immunoSEQ multiplex PCR. Counted here are about 110,000 clones, approximately 95% occurring once; the ten biggest clones make up 0.67%. The sample comprised PBMCs. The receptors shown here come from a woman between 18 and 29 years old in good health and CMV-seronegative. The CDR3 runs from the conserved cysteine through the conserved F or W. The order of the fields is J gene, V gene, CDR3 length, D gene, clone size, CDR3 DNA, CDR3 protein. A D gene is named only where the DNA matches it firmly. Expanded clones get a size class; other rows say once, few or many, or leave the size out.

J: TRBJ2-3; V: TRBV21-1; length: 20; D: NA; size: NA; DNA: TGTGCCAGCAGACCCGACAATCTGCGACGCCCTACCACGAGCACAGATACGCAGTATTTT; CDR3: CASRPDNLRRPTTSTDTQYF
J: TRBJ1-6; V: TRBV2; length: 12; D: NA; size: NA; DNA: TGTGCCAGCAGTGAGGACATCGGACCCCTCCACTTT; CDR3: CASSEDIGPLHF
J: TRBJ1-2; V: TRBV29-1; length: 16; D: TRBD1; size: NA; DNA: TGCAGCGTTGAAGGACAGGGAATAACCCCGTACTATGGCTACACCTTC; CDR3: CSVEGQGITPYYGYTF
J: TRBJ2-7; V: TRBV6-1; length: 14; D: NA; size: NA; DNA: TGTGCCAGCAGTGTCTGGACAGCCTCCTACGAGCAGTACTTC; CDR3: CASSVWTASYEQYF
J: TRBJ2-7; V: TRBV28; length: 17; D: TRBD1; size: NA; DNA: TGTGCCAGCAGTTCTCCTCCGGGGACAGGGGGTAGATACGAGCAGTACTTC; CDR3: CASSSPPGTGGRYEQYF
J: TRBJ2-3; V: TRBV10-2; length: 16; D: TRBD2; size: NA; DNA: TGCGCCAGCAGTGAGGTTCTAGCGGTTAGCACAGATACGCAGTATTTT; CDR3: CASSEVLAVSTDTQYF
J: TRBJ1-2; V: TRBV5-5; length: 13; D: NA; size: NA; DNA: TGTGCCAGCAGCTTGGGACAGGTCTATGGCTACACCTTC; CDR3: CASSLGQVYGYTF
J: TRBJ2-1; V: TRBV5-1; length: 15; D: TRBD1; size: NA; DNA: TGCGCCAGCAGCCCTATGACAGGGGCCTACAATGAGCAGTTCTTC; CDR3: CASSPMTGAYNEQFF
J: TRBJ2-1; V: TRBV11-1; length: 15; D: NA; size: NA; DNA: TGTGCCAGCAGCTTAGTCCGGTACGGTGGTGGTCGGCAGTTCTTC; CDR3: CASSLVRYGGGRQFF
J: TRBJ2-1; V: TRBV28; length: 16; D: TRBD2; size: NA; DNA: TGTGCCAGCAGCCTGACTAGCGGGGGGGTGAGAGGTGAGCAGTTCTTC; CDR3: CASSLTSGGVRGEQFF
J: TRBJ1-1; V: TRBV5-1; length: 15; D: NA; size: NA; DNA: TGCGCCAGCAGCTTGGGGGGACTGGCGCGCACTGAAGCTTTCTTT; CDR3: CASSLGGLARTEAFF
J: TRBJ2-3; V: TRBV10-3; length: 16; D: TRBD2; size: NA; DNA: TGTGCCATCAGTCCCGGAAGCGGGGTAAGCACAGATACGCAGTATTTT; CDR3: CAISPGSGVSTDTQYF
J: TRBJ1-1; V: TRBV5-6; length: 16; D: NA; size: NA; DNA: TGTGCCAGCAGCTTGAGTTTCGGGTTGGCGGGCACTGAAGCTTTCTTT; CDR3: CASSLSFGLAGTEAFF
J: TRBJ1-4; V: TRBV27; length: 15; D: NA; size: NA; DNA: TGTGCCAGCAGTAAACGGGAGACTTCTAATGAAAAACTGTTTTTT; CDR3: CASSKRETSNEKLFF
J: TRBJ1-4; V: TRBV7-8; length: 15; D: TRBD1; size: NA; DNA: TGTGCCAGCAGCGCGCGACAGGGGGCATACGAAAAACTGTTTTTT; CDR3: CASSARQGAYEKLFF
J: TRBJ2-1; V: TRBV11-2; length: 16; D: TRBD2; size: NA; DNA: TGTGCCAGCAGCATCCTCCCGGGACTAGCGGGCAATGAGCAGTTCTTC; CDR3: CASSILPGLAGNEQFF
J: TRBJ1-1; V: TRBV5-1; length: 15; D: NA; size: NA; DNA: TGCGCCAGCAGCATGCCAGGGCAGGGTATCACTGAAGCTTTCTTT; CDR3: CASSMPGQGITEAFF
J: TRBJ2-7; V: TRBV28; length: 18; D: NA; size: NA; DNA: TGTGCCAGCAGTTTATTTGGGTTTTTCCGGACTAACTCCTACGAGCAGTACTTC; CDR3: CASSLFGFFRTNSYEQYF
J: TRBJ1-1; V: TRBV19; length: 14; D: TRBD1; size: NA; DNA: TGTGCCAGTGAAAATCCTACCCCCAGGGGGGAGGCTTTCTTT; CDR3: CASENPTPRGEAFF
J: TRBJ1-5; V: TRBV18; length: 13; D: TRBD1; size: NA; DNA: TGTGCCAGCTCACCAGACAGGGATCAGCCCCAGCATTTT; CDR3: CASSPDRDQPQHF
J: TRBJ1-4; V: TRBV5-1; length: 13; D: TRBD1; size: NA; DNA: TGCGCCAGCAGCCGGGACAGGAATGAAAAACTGTTTTTT; CDR3: CASSRDRNEKLFF
J: TRBJ1-2; V: TRBV5-1; length: 16; D: NA; size: once; DNA: TGCGCCAGCAGCTTGTTACTTGGGGGGACGAACTATGGCTACACCTTC; CDR3: CASSLLLGGTNYGYTF
J: TRBJ2-5; V: TRBV19; length: 14; D: NA; size: NA; DNA: TGTGCCAGTAGTATCGGTGGTGGGGCAGAGACCCAGTACTTC; CDR3: CASSIGGGAETQYF
J: TRBJ2-2; V: TRBV19; length: 17; D: TRBD2; size: once; DNA: TGTGCCACCCCCAGGGCGGGGACTAGCCCCAACACCGGGGAGCTGTTTTTT; CDR3: CATPRAGTSPNTGELFF
J: TRBJ1-1; V: TRBV5-1; length: 15; D: NA; size: NA; DNA: TGCGCCAGCAGCTTGGTTGGGGGGGTGAACACTGAAGCTTTCTTT; CDR3: CASSLVGGVNTEAFF
J: TRBJ2-6; V: TRBV2; length: 16; D: TRBD1; size: NA; DNA: TGTGCCAGCGGCCGGGACAGGGGGCTCGGGGCCAACGTCCTGACTTTC; CDR3: CASGRDRGLGANVLTF
J: TRBJ2-3; V: TRBV15; length: 16; D: NA; size: NA; DNA: TGTGCCACCAGCAGGGACCCGTCTGCAGGGTGGGATACGCAGTATTTT; CDR3: CATSRDPSAGWDTQYF
J: TRBJ2-7; V: TRBV5-1; length: 11; D: NA; size: NA; DNA: TGCGCCAGCAGCCAGTCCTACGAGCAGTACTTC; CDR3: CASSQSYEQYF
J: TRBJ1-4; V: TRBV7-2; length: 15; D: NA; size: NA; DNA: TGTGCCAGCAGCTCAGCGTCAGGGGTGGATGAAAAACTGTTTTTT; CDR3: CASSSASGVDEKLFF
J: TRBJ2-2; V: TRBV7-6; length: 13; D: NA; size: NA; DNA: TGTGCCAGCAGCTTAGGGTCGGGTGGGGAGCTGTTTTTT; CDR3: CASSLGSGGELFF
J: TRBJ2-2; V: TRBV6-1; length: 16; D: NA; size: NA; DNA: TGTGCCAGCAGTGAACCAGGACTTCCGAACACCGGGGAGCTGTTTTTT; CDR3: CASSEPGLPNTGELFF
J: TRBJ1-5; V: TRBV11-2; length: 14; D: TRBD1; size: NA; DNA: TGTGCCAGCAGCCTTGACAGGGTTAATCAGCCCCAGCATTTT; CDR3: CASSLDRVNQPQHF
J: TRBJ2-1; V: TRBV5-1; length: 14; D: NA; size: once; DNA: TGCGCCAGCAATTCGGGGGATCCCTACAATGAGCAGTTCTTC; CDR3: CASNSGDPYNEQFF
J: TRBJ2-7; V: TRBV4-3; length: 17; D: TRBD1; size: NA; DNA: TGCGCCAGCAGCCAAGGGACAGGGATAAGAGATGTCTACGAGCAGTACTTC; CDR3: CASSQGTGIRDVYEQYF
J: TRBJ2-7; V: TRBV4-1; length: 15; D: TRBD2; size: once; DNA: TGCGCCAGCAGCCATCTAGCGGGTCCATCCTACGAGCAGTACTTC; CDR3: CASSHLAGPSYEQYF
J: TRBJ2-1; V: TRBV27; length: 17; D: NA; size: NA; DNA: TGTGCCAGCAGTCCGCCGAGCGGAGGCGGCGGGAATCATGAGCAGTTCTTC; CDR3: CASSPPSGGGGNHEQFF
J: TRBJ2-5; V: TRBV4-2; length: 12; D: NA; size: NA; DNA: TGTGCCAGCAGCCAACCCGGGGAGACCCAGTACTTC; CDR3: CASSQPGETQYF
J: TRBJ1-5; V: TRBV19; length: 14; D: NA; size: once; DNA: TGTGCCAGTAGTATAAGACAGGGCAATCAGCCCCAGCATTTT; CDR3: CASSIRQGNQPQHF
J: TRBJ2-2; V: TRBV7-8; length: 20; D: TRBD2; size: NA; DNA: TGTGCCAGCAGCTCCCATTTCTCCGGGACTAGCGGGGGGAACACCGGGGAGCTGTTTTTT; CDR3: CASSSHFSGTSGGNTGELFF
J: TRBJ1-1; V: TRBV5-1; length: 11; D: NA; size: once; DNA: TGCGCCAGCAGCCGCGGGGGGGAGGCTTTCTTT; CDR3: CASSRGGEAFF
J: TRBJ1-2; V: TRBV7-2; length: 15; D: TRBD1; size: NA; DNA: TGTGCCAGCAGCTCCCGACAGGGGGATATCGATGGCTACACCTTC; CDR3: CASSSRQGDIDGYTF
J: TRBJ2-7; V: TRBV10-1; length: 13; D: NA; size: NA; DNA: TGCGCCAGCAGTGAGTCGAATCTATACGAGCAGTACTTC; CDR3: CASSESNLYEQYF
J: TRBJ2-2; V: TRBV5-1; length: 14; D: NA; size: NA; DNA: TGCGCCAGCAGCCACGCCTTAGTTAGCGGGGAGCTGTTTTTT; CDR3: CASSHALVSGELFF
J: TRBJ1-5; V: TRBV4-1; length: 16; D: TRBD1; size: once; DNA: TGCGCCAGCAGCCATTCTTCAGGGGGCTTGAATCAGCCCCAGCATTTT; CDR3: CASSHSSGGLNQPQHF
J: TRBJ1-1; V: TRBV5-8; length: 13; D: NA; size: NA; DNA: TGTGCCAGCAGCCTATTCATGAACACTGAAGCTTTCTTT; CDR3: CASSLFMNTEAFF
J: TRBJ2-7; V: TRBV6-5; length: 13; D: NA; size: NA; DNA: TGTGCCAGCAGCTACTTCGGGGGTCAAGAGCAGTACTTC; CDR3: CASSYFGGQEQYF
J: TRBJ2-5; V: TRBV7-8; length: 15; D: TRBD1; size: NA; DNA: TGTGCCAGCAGCCCCCCGGCCAGGGGGCAAGAGACCCAGTACTTC; CDR3: CASSPPARGQETQYF
J: TRBJ2-1; V: TRBV11-2; length: 15; D: NA; size: NA; DNA: TGTGCCAGCAGCTTGAGGGCGGGGCTCTACAATGAGCAGTTCTTC; CDR3: CASSLRAGLYNEQFF
J: TRBJ2-1; V: TRBV5-6; length: 16; D: TRBD2; size: NA; DNA: TGTGCCAGCAGCTTGGGGCTAGCGGGGAGATACAATGAGCAGTTCTTC; CDR3: CASSLGLAGRYNEQFF
J: TRBJ1-6; V: TRBV5-8; length: 15; D: NA; size: NA; DNA: TGTGCCAGCAGCTCCGGGGGGGCCCTTAATTCACCCCTCCACTTT; CDR3: CASSSGGALNSPLHF